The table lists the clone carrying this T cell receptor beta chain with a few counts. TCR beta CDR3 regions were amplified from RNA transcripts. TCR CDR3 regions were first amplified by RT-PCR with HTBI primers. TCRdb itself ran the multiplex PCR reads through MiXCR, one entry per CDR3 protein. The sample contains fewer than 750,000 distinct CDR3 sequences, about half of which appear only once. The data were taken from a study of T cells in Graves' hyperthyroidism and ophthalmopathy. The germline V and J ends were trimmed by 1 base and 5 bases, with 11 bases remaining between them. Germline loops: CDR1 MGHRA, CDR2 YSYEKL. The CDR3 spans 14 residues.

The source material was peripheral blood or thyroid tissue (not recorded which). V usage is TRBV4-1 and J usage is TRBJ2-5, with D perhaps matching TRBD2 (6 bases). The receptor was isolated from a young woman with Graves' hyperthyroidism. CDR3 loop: CASSQGFLAETQYF. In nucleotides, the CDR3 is TGCGCCAGCAGCCAAGGCTTTCTAGCGGAGACCCAGTACTTC.